The 8 T cell receptor beta chains in this list originate from one sample, sequenced in a study of T cells in Graves' hyperthyroidism and ophthalmopathy. What was amplified from RNA transcripts were TCR beta CDR3 regions. With the HTBI primer set, the TCR CDR3 went through a first round of RT-PCR. One entry per CDR3 protein results from TCRdb running MiXCR on the multiplex PCR reads. The table lists 600,000 or so distinct CDR3 sequences, approximately 14% of them singletons. Input material: blood. The receptors originated from a woman in her 50s with Graves' ophthalmopathy.

The chain recombines TRBV28 with TRBJ1-5; D is perhaps TRBD1 (6 bases). V dropped 6 bases and J dropped 1 base, with 10 bases sitting between them. This CDR3 has 14 amino acids. Germline CDR1 and CDR2: MDHEN and SYDVKM. CDR3 protein: CASRRGQSNQPQHF. The CDR3 DNA reads as TGTGCCAGCAGGCGAGGACAGAGCAATCAGCCCCAGCATTTT.

In this sample, this clonotype turned up many times. The V call is TRBV20-1, the J call TRBJ1-1, with 7 bases fitting TRBD1. V was clipped by 3 bases and J by 3 bases; unmatched bases: 10. Germline CDR1 and CDR2: DFQATT and SNEGSKA (reference sequence). The CDR3 runs 15 residues. DNA of the CDR3: TGCAGTGCTAGTTCGTCGACAGGGTGGTACACTGAAGCTTTCTTT. It yields the protein CSASSSTGWYTEAFF.

This clonotype appeared many times. The chain uses TRBV9 and TRBJ2-3; 9 bases map to TRBD1. This CDR3 comprises 15 residues. Germline CDR1 and CDR2: SGDLS and YYNGEE. After removal of 4 bases from V and 1 base from J, the junction contained 4 bases not matched to a gene. CDR3 loop: CASSYRTGGTDTQYF. Here the CDR3 DNA reads TGTGCCAGCAGCTACCGGACAGGGGGCACAGATACGCAGTATTTT.

This clonotype was counted ten times or more. The chain has TRBV14 and TRBJ2-5; D possibly uses TRBD1 or TRBD2 (5 bases each). V was cut by 1 base and J by 2 bases, with 11 bases left in between. CDR1 and CDR2 (germline): SGHDN, FVKESK. CDR3 length: 15 amino acids. CDR3 DNA sequence: TGTGCCAGCAGCCAAGGCCCGGGACGGCAAGAGACCCAGTACTTC. Its protein product is CASSQGPGRQETQYF.

The table lists this clonotype with a few counts. The gene calls are TRBV9 and TRBJ2-3; D not certain. This CDR3 comprises 15 residues. Trimming removed 0 bases from V and 4 bases from J, with 12 bases in between. Germline loops: CDR1 SGDLS, CDR2 YYNGEE. CDR3 DNA sequence: TGTGCCAGCAGCGTAGCTATCCTGGGCGCAGATACGCAGTATTTT. As protein: CASSVAILGADTQYF.

The rearrangement joins TRBV27 to TRBJ2-3; the D is unclear. This CDR3 has 12 amino acids. CDR1 is MNHEY and CDR2 is SMNVEV in the germline V gene (reference sequence). V lost 4 bases and J 4 bases, leaving 6 bases between the germline ends. The CDR3 bases are TGTGCCAGCAGTTCTAATGCAGATACGCAGTATTTT. Translated, it gives CASSSNADTQYF.

This clonotype has more than one count but fewer than ten. For the CDR3, the DNA is TGTGCTAGTGCCCAGGGAGGGGGAGGTCAGCCCCAGCATTTT. It translates to CASAQGGGGQPQHF. The rearrangement links TRBV12-5 to TRBJ1-5, with D possibly TRBD1 on 6 matching bases. In germline, CDR1 is LGHNT, CDR2 FRNRAP. The CDR3 is made up of 14 amino acids. V dropped 7 bases and J dropped 6 bases, with 16 bases sitting between them.

In this sample, this clonotype turned up many times. The rearrangement joins TRBV6-2 or TRBV6-3 to TRBJ2-6; unclear D gene. The V end lost 7 bases, the J end lost 3 bases, and 16 bases lay between the germline ends. Germline V gene data show CDR1 as MNHEY and CDR2 as SVGEGT. This CDR3 contains 16 residues. The CDR3 here is CASIHSVSHGANVLTF. In DNA, the CDR3 is TGTGCCAGCATCCACTCCGTAAGTCATGGGGCCAACGTCCTGACTTTC.